The present T cell receptor beta chain was sequenced within a study of blood T cell repertoires in COVID-19. Study context: Italy, Spain and the United States were the sources of the convalescent and acute COVID-19 samples. PBMCs, B-cell-depleted T cells, or T cells provided the cDNA or gDNA that made up the material.

Measured with immunoSEQ multiplex PCR; TCRdb has only the in-frame clones, and not every one. The data contain a few hundred thousand clones, roughly nine tenths of them seen just once; the ten biggest clones take up 2% to 2.5%. Study members were between about 18 and 95 years old and lived in around 24 US regions. Membership in each cohort depended on participant-reported clinical history. Per the germline V gene, CDR1 is MNHEY and CDR2 is SVGAGI. There are 15 residues in the CDR3. Trimming took off 0 bases at V and 2 bases at J, with 11 bases between the two ends. The V and J genes are TRBV6-5 and TRBJ2-7, with D perhaps TRBD2 (5 bases). The material sequenced was PBMCs or T cells enriched from blood (not recorded which). This receptor was identified in a woman in her late teens or twenties who had recovered from COVID-19. The CDR3 loop is CASSYSRWGAYEQYF. The CDR3 DNA sequence: TGTGCCAGCAGTTACTCGAGGTGGGGAGCCTACGAGCAGTACTTC.